The next 21 T cell receptor beta chains were all read from a single sample in a study of spatial heterogeneity in lung cancer. General study findings and limits: Expanded alpha and beta TCR counts within tumors tracked tumor mutation counts.

Their antigen targets remain unknown. The time point was: sample taken at primary tumor resection. TCRdb recomputed calls from the 5' RACE reads with MiXCR, one row per CDR3 protein. The data contain 1,500 to 2,000 distinct CDR3 sequences, about 19% of them singletons. The sequences come from lung tumor tissue, collected at surgery. These receptors were collected from a male donor with early-stage non-small cell lung cancer.

Written as DNA, the CDR3 is TGTGCCAGCAGTGAATACACAGATACGCAGTATTTT. Its translation is CASSEYTDTQYF. The chain links TRBV6-1 to TRBJ2-3; D remains unclear. Trimming left V 2 bases short and J 2 bases short, with 2 bases between. Germline CDR1 reads MNHNS; CDR2 reads SASEGT. CDR3 length: 12 amino acids.

This chain links TRBV19 with TRBJ2-3; D remains unclear. The CDR3 loop spans 10 amino acids. Looked up from germline, CDR1 is LNHDA and CDR2 is SQIVND (reference sequence). Trimming left V 8 bases short and J 8 bases short, with 8 bases between. CDR3 sequence reads: CASGVGTQYF. The CDR3 DNA reads TGTGCCAGTGGCGTGGGTACGCAGTATTTT. Full variable domain (missing parts from reference TRBV19 and TRBJ2-3): DGGITQSPKYLFRKEGQNVTLSCEQNLNHDAMYWYRQDPGQGLRLIYYSQIVNDFQKGDIAEGYSVSREKKESFPLTVTSAQKNPTAFYLCASGVGTQYFGPGTRLTVL.

This clonotype is medium-sized. The CDR3 sequence is CASRGDTSSYNEQFF. CDR3 DNA: TGTGCCAGCCGAGGTGACACGAGCTCCTACAATGAGCAGTTCTTC. The rearrangement joins TRBV19 to TRBJ2-1; D is undetermined. The CDR3 is 15 amino acids. CDR1 and CDR2 from the germline V gene are LNHDA and SQIVND (reference sequence). V was shortened by 9 bases and J by 0 bases, with 15 bases between the two germline ends.

This clonotype counts as medium-sized. The gene calls are TRBV20-1 and TRBJ2-5; TRBD1 matches at 12 bases. Germline loops: CDR1 DFQATT, CDR2 SNEGSKA (reference sequence). The V and J ends lost 0 bases and 2 bases, in that order; junction bases with no gene match: 16. The CDR3 length is 20 residues. The CDR3 region is CSARDVTPGTGGTFQETQYF. The CDR3 DNA reads TGCAGTGCTAGAGATGTCACCCCCGGGACAGGGGGCACCTTTCAAGAGACCCAGTACTTC.

This clonotype is medium-sized by share. The V gene is TRBV20-1, the J gene TRBJ1-4; no definite D call. Germline V gene data show CDR1 as DFQATT and CDR2 as SNEGSKA (reference sequence). The CDR3 is 13 amino acids. V was pared by 5 bases and J by 7 bases, with 14 bases between. Here the CDR3 reads CSAAVPGSEKLFF. The DNA of the CDR3 is TGCAGTGCTGCAGTCCCGGGGAGTGAAAAACTGTTTTTT.

This clonotype is categorized as medium-sized. The rearrangement joins TRBV5-1 to TRBJ2-1, with 7 bases identical to TRBD1. Losses at the gene ends were 6 bases for V and 0 bases for J; bases not matched to a gene: 3. The CDR3 has 14 amino acids. Germline CDR1 reads SGHRS; CDR2 reads YFSETQ. CDR3 sequence (DNA): TGCGCCAGCAAGGGGACAGTCTCCTACAATGAGCAGTTCTTC. Amino acids: CASKGTVSYNEQFF.

By share, this clonotype ranks as medium-sized. J is TRBJ2-3 and V is TRBV4-1; no clear D. The V end lost 3 bases, the J end lost 13 bases, and 20 bases lay between the germline ends. The germline V gene encodes CDR1 MGHRA and CDR2 YSYEKL. This CDR3 has 14 amino acids. The DNA for the CDR3 is TGCGCCAGCAGCCAGGAACCTTCCCCCGGCGAGGAGTATTTT. Its translation: CASSQEPSPGEEYF.

Sample share makes this clonotype medium-sized. V is TRBV20-1 and J is TRBJ2-7; the match to TRBD1 covers 7 bases. Germline values: CDR1 DFQATT, CDR2 SNEGSKA (reference sequence). The CDR3 runs 16 residues. With V trimmed by 3 bases and J by 4 bases, 15 bases remained unmatched. The CDR3 protein is CSARGQSPSYRYEQYF. Written as DNA, the CDR3 is TGCAGTGCTAGGGGACAGTCCCCCTCTTATCGTTACGAGCAGTACTTC.

This clonotype is termed medium-sized. The chain carries TRBV5-1 and TRBJ2-2, with a tentative D call TRBD1 (5 bases). Trimming cost V 0 bases and J 5 bases, with 14 bases left between them. The V gene's germline CDR1 is SGHRS and CDR2 YFSETQ. The CDR3 covers 16 residues. CDR3 DNA: TGCGCCAGCAGCTTGGTTCCAGGGTTGTGGACCGGGGAGCTGTTTTTT. It encodes CASSLVPGLWTGELFF.

Within the sample, this clonotype is medium-sized. The rearrangement uses TRBV7-9 and TRBJ1-3; no reliable D call. This CDR3 spans 15 amino acids. Between the trimmed V and J ends, which lost 7 bases and 4 bases, there was a span of 17 bases. CDR1 is SEHNR and CDR2 is FQNEAQ in the germline V gene (reference sequence). The CDR3 DNA follows: TGTGCCAGCATCAACTGGGCATCCTCGGGAAACACCATATATTTT. Its translation: CASINWASSGNTIYF.

This clonotype counts as medium-sized. This sequence joins TRBV7-2 and TRBJ1-2, with D unresolved. Germline V lookup: CDR1 SGHTA, CDR2 FQGNSA. CDR3 length: 11 amino acids. V lost 3 bases and J 4 bases, leaving 3 bases between the germline ends. Here the CDR3 DNA reads TGTGCCAGCAGCTTTCTCTATGGCTACACCTTC. Translated: CASSFLYGYTF.

The count of this clonotype is one. The chain couples TRBV3-1 to TRBJ1-6; 7 nucleotides line up with TRBD1. There are 16 residues in the CDR3. Germline V gives CDR1 LGHDT, CDR2 YNNKEL (reference sequence). The trim removed 4 bases at V and 7 bases at J, leaving 10 bases unmatched. The CDR3 bases are TGTGCCAGCAGCCCCCTCCCAGGACAGGCGAATTCACCCCTCCACTTT. Translation: CASSPLPGQANSPLHF.

This clonotype is labeled as medium-sized. The V and J genes are TRBV6-1 and TRBJ2-3; 8 nucleotides align to TRBD2. J gave up 3 bases and V 7 bases, and 6 bases lay outside the gene matches. This CDR3 has 14 amino acids. Germline values: CDR1 MNHNS, CDR2 SASEGT. CDR3 sequence reads: CASNPSGSTDTQYF. The CDR3 DNA follows: TGTGCCAGCAACCCGAGCGGGAGTACAGATACGCAGTATTTT.

This clonotype is labeled medium-sized. This chain links TRBV28 with TRBJ2-5; D uncertain. The CDR3 contains 11 residues. Trimming removed 6 bases at V and 1 base at J, with 3 bases between. Germline V gene data show CDR1 as MDHEN and CDR2 as SYDVKM. The CDR3 protein is CASSTQETQYF. In DNA form, the CDR3 reads TGTGCCAGCAGCACCCAAGAGACCCAGTACTTC.

This clonotype is termed medium-sized (0.01 to 0.1%). The junction differs from germline at one of its ends, possibly a read error. This chain joins TRBV27 and TRBJ2-1; D unclear. Germline V gives CDR1 MNHEY, CDR2 SMNVEV (reference sequence). This CDR3 is built from 13 residues. CDR3 in DNA: TGTGCCAGCAGCTCCCCCTCCCACAATGAGCAGTTCTTC. The encoded protein is CASSSPSHNEQFF.

Sample share makes this clonotype medium-sized. The rearrangement uses TRBV7-9 and TRBJ1-5, with D unclear. Deletions cut 1 base from V and 2 bases from J, with 6 bases between. CDR1 and CDR2 from the germline V gene are SEHNR and FQNEAQ (reference sequence). CDR3 size: 14 residues. The CDR3, as DNA: TGTGCCAGCAGCTTAGTGGCCGGCAATCAGCCCCAGCATTTT. It yields the protein CASSLVAGNQPQHF.

This chain uses TRBV20-1 with TRBJ2-7; 9 bases agree with TRBD2. V lost 3 bases to trimming and J lost 2 bases; unmatched junction nucleotides: 8. The CDR3 contains 15 residues. Germline V gene data show CDR1 as DFQATT and CDR2 as SNEGSKA (reference sequence). The CDR3 here is CSASQLAGLTYEQYF. DNA of the CDR3: TGCAGTGCTAGCCAACTAGCGGGTTTAACCTACGAGCAGTACTTC.

The J gene is TRBJ2-5, the V gene TRBV15; D perhaps matches TRBD2 (5 bases). In germline, CDR1 is LNHNV, CDR2 YYDKDF (reference sequence). The CDR3 is made up of 15 amino acids. V lost 0 bases and J 5 bases, leaving 13 bases between the germline ends. CDR3 region: CATSRDPGSSETQYF. CDR3 nucleotide sequence: TGTGCCACCAGCAGAGATCCGGGGAGCTCGGAGACCCAGTACTTC.

This clonotype is judged medium-sized. The rearrangement links TRBV11-3 to TRBJ2-3, with a tentative D call TRBD2 (6 bases). CDR3 size: 15 residues. Germline loops: CDR1 SGHNT, CDR2 YENEEA. Trimming removed 5 bases from V and 2 bases from J, with 14 bases in between. The DNA of the CDR3 is TGTGCCAGCAGCATCTCTAGCGTTTCCACAGATACGCAGTATTTT. Translated, it gives CASSISSVSTDTQYF.

By proportion, this clonotype is medium-sized. The genes are TRBV5-1 and TRBJ2-2; TRBD1 matches at 7 bases. This CDR3 is built from 16 residues. Losses at the gene ends were 4 bases for V and 1 base for J; bases not matched to a gene: 7. Germline CDR1 and CDR2: SGHRS and YFSETQ. For the CDR3, the DNA is TGCGCCAGCAGCCCAACGACAGGGCTGAACACCGGGGAGCTGTTTTTT. Translation: CASSPTTGLNTGELFF.

The V and J genes are TRBV5-6 and TRBJ2-5, with 8 positions matching TRBD2. Germline values: CDR1 SGHDT, CDR2 YYEEEE. The CDR3 extends over 15 amino acids. V dropped 4 bases and J dropped 2; count of bases not matched to a gene: 7. The DNA for the CDR3 is TGTGCCAGCAGCATGAGCGGGGGAGTTCAAGAGACCCAGTACTTC. It codes for CASSMSGGVQETQYF.